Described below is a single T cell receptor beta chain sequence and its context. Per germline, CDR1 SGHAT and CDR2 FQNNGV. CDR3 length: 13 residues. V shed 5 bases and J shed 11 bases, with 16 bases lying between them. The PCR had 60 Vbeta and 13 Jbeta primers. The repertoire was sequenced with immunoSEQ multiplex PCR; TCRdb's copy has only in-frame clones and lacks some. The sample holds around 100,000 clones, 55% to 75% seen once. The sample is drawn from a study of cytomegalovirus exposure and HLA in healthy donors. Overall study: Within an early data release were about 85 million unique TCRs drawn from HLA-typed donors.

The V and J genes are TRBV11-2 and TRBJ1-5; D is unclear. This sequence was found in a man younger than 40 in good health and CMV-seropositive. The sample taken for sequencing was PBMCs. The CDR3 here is CASSLGLSKSQHF. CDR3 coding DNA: TGTGCCAGCAGCCTAGGACTGAGCAAGTCCCAGCATTTT. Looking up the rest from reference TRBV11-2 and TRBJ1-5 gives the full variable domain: EAGVAQSPRYKIIEKRQSVAFWCNPISGHATLYWYQQILGQGPKLLIQFQNNGVVDDSQLPKDRFSAERLKGVDSTLKIQPAKLEDSAVYLCASSLGLSKSQHFGDGTRLSIL.